A selection of T cell receptor beta chains follows, all from one sample in a study of blood T cells in healthy people across ages. TCRdb passed the 5' RACE reads through MiXCR, listing each CDR3 protein once. There are about 680,000 distinct CDR3 sequences in the sample; over 45% occur only once, and under 35% lies in the top ten. The sequencing sample was made of blood. Source of these receptors: a woman aged 55-69 years in good health. CDR3s include the opening cysteine and the closing phenylalanine or tryptophan. The order of the fields is V gene, J gene, D gene, clone size, CDR3 DNA, CDR3 protein. The D gene is left open where the match is weak. Rows may omit the clone size; those that give it use once, few, many or a size class.

TRBV5-1,TRBJ2-1,TRBD2,NA,TGCGCCAGCAGCTTGGCAGGTCGCGGGAGGGCGCGGAATGAGCAGTTCTTC,CASSLAGRGRARNEQFF
TRBV7-3,TRBJ2-3,NA,NA,TGTGCCAGCAGCTTATACGGGTTAGATACGCAGTATTTT,CASSLYGLDTQYF
TRBV4-3,TRBJ1-1,NA,NA,TGCGCCAGCAGCCCCACTCGGTGGGAGACTGAAGCTTTCTTT,CASSPTRWETEAFF
TRBV5-1,TRBJ1-2,TRBD1,NA,TGCGCCAGCAGCTTGGCCAGGGGGATCGATGGCTATACCTTC,CASSLARGIDGYTF
TRBV2,TRBJ2-5,TRBD1,many,TGTGCCAGCAGTCCACAGGGGGGAGAGACCCAGTACTTC,CASSPQGGETQYF
TRBV10-3,TRBJ2-1,TRBD2,NA,TGTGCCATCAGGACTAGCGCGGTCAACACAGATACGCAGTTCTTC,CAIRTSAVNTDTQFF
TRBV5-1,TRBJ2-7,TRBD1,NA,TGCGCCAGCAGCCCCGGAGACAGGGGGCGCGACGAGCAGTACTTC,CASSPGDRGRDEQYF
TRBV6-6,TRBJ2-3,NA,NA,TGTGCCAGCAGTGACACCCCTAGCACAGAGACGCAGTATTTT,CASSDTPSTETQYF
TRBV6-5,TRBJ2-7,NA,few,TGTGCCAGCAGTTACTCGGGGGACTGGGGCTACGAGCAGTACTTC,CASSYSGDWGYEQYF
TRBV20-1,TRBJ2-1,TRBD2,NA,TGCAGTGCTAGATCTCGGACTAGCGGGGACAATGAGCAGTTCTTC,CSARSRTSGDNEQFF
TRBV6-2/TRBV6-3,TRBJ2-1,TRBD2,NA,TGTGCCAGCAGTCTAGCGGGAGGCCTACGGGAGCAGTTCTTC,CASSLAGGLREQFF
TRBV20-1,TRBJ2-7,TRBD2,NA,TGCAGTGCTCCCGATAGCGGGAGTTACTACGAGCAGTACTTC,CSAPDSGSYYEQYF
TRBV20-1,TRBJ1-2,NA,NA,TGCAGTGCTAGAGACCCCCGGGATCTGGGTGGCTACACCTTC,CSARDPRDLGGYTF
TRBV7-8,TRBJ1-1,NA,NA,TGTGCCAGCAGCCCCGGGGGCGGGCGCCAAGCTTTCTTT,CASSPGGGRQAFF
TRBV5-5,TRBJ2-7,NA,NA,TGTGCCAGCAGCTTGGCCCCGGACAGTCTATACGAGCAGTACTTC,CASSLAPDSLYEQYF
TRBV6-1,TRBJ2-3,TRBD2,NA,TGTGCCAGCAGTGAATTGGGACTAGCTGGTACGCAGTATTTT,CASSELGLAGTQYF
TRBV5-5,TRBJ2-5,TRBD1,NA,TGTGCCAGCAGCTTAGGGACAGGGGGATTAGAGACCCAGTACTTC,CASSLGTGGLETQYF
TRBV7-3,TRBJ2-5,NA,NA,TGTGCCAGCAGCTTAAAGGCAGGCAACACGGAGACCCAGTACTTC,CASSLKAGNTETQYF
TRBV12-3/TRBV12-4,TRBJ2-7,NA,once,TGTGCCAGCAGTTTCAAGGGGCGTGAGCAGTACTTC,CASSFKGREQYF
TRBV24-1,TRBJ2-7,NA,few,TGTGCCACCAGTGCGACGGACAGCTCCTACGAGCAGTACTTC,CATSATDSSYEQYF
TRBV5-1,TRBJ2-3,TRBD2,few,TGCGCCAGCAGCATTAGCGGGCACACAGATACGCAGTATTTT,CASSISGHTDTQYF
TRBV20-1,TRBJ2-5,TRBD2,NA,TGCAGTGCTAGCTACACAGCGGGAGTGGGTGAGACCCAGTACTTC,CSASYTAGVGETQYF
TRBV28,TRBJ2-7,TRBD2,NA,TGTGCCAGCAGTTTTAGACTAGCGGCCTACGAGCAGTACTTC,CASSFRLAAYEQYF
TRBV12-3/TRBV12-4,TRBJ2-5,NA,few,TGTGCCAGCAGTCATAACTCACAGTTAAGAGAGACCCAGTACTTC,CASSHNSQLRETQYF
TRBV7-2,TRBJ1-5,NA,NA,TGTGCCAGCAGCTCGCTGGACAGCAGAGACAATCAGCCCCAGCATTTT,CASSSLDSRDNQPQHF
TRBV3-1,TRBJ2-1,TRBD2,NA,TGTGCCAGCAGCCAAGATAGGATGTCGCGGACTAGCGGCTATGAGCAGTTCTTC,CASSQDRMSRTSGYEQFF
TRBV9,TRBJ2-1,NA,NA,TGTGCCAGCAGCGTGCGGACTACTTCACCGCAGTTCTTC,CASSVRTTSPQFF
TRBV28,TRBJ1-1,NA,few,TGTGCCAGCAGTTCCCCAAAAATGAACACTGAAGCTTTCTTT,CASSSPKMNTEAFF
TRBV20-1,TRBJ2-1,TRBD1,NA,TGCACCGCCGACCAGGGGGCCAATGAGCAGTTCTTC,CTADQGANEQFF
TRBV10-3,TRBJ1-1,TRBD1,NA,TGTGCCACCGGACGGGACAGGGGTGCTGCCACTGAAGCTTTCTTT,CATGRDRGAATEAFF
TRBV10-2,TRBJ2-3,NA,once,TGCGCCAGCAGTGAGTGGGGAGCAGATACGCAGTATTTT,CASSEWGADTQYF
TRBV18,TRBJ2-5,TRBD2,once,TGTGCCAGCTCACCAACTAGCGACCAAGAGACCCAGTACTTC,CASSPTSDQETQYF
TRBV20-1,TRBJ2-7,NA,NA,TGCAGTGCTTACGACAACCCCTACGAGCAGTACTTC,CSAYDNPYEQYF
TRBV9,TRBJ2-1,NA,NA,TGTGCCAGCAGCGGCCGCGGGGTAGCGTACTACAATGAGCAGTTCTTC,CASSGRGVAYYNEQFF
TRBV20-1,TRBJ2-6,NA,NA,TGCAGTGCTAGAGATACGGGAGCCTGGGGGGCCAACGTCCTGACTTTC,CSARDTGAWGANVLTF
TRBV27,TRBJ2-7,TRBD1,NA,TGTGCCAGCAGTTTATCCCTCGAGGGTAGGGACAGGGTGGAAAACGAGCAGTACTTC,CASSLSLEGRDRVENEQYF
TRBV20-1,TRBJ2-7,TRBD2,few,TGCAGTGCTAGGGCGAGACTAGCGGGCTCCTACGAGCAGTACTTC,CSARARLAGSYEQYF
TRBV7-6,TRBJ2-7,NA,NA,TGTGCCAGCGGAGGGACCACCTCCAATGAGCAGTACTTC,CASGGTTSNEQYF
TRBV7-9,TRBJ1-6,TRBD1,NA,TGTGCCAGCAGCTCATCGGACCCGGGGACAGGGGCGAATTCACCCCTCCACTTT,CASSSSDPGTGANSPLHF
TRBV29-1,TRBJ2-7,NA,NA,TGCAGCGTTGAATCTCGGACTACCGGTTACGAGCAGTACTTC,CSVESRTTGYEQYF
TRBV9,TRBJ2-7,TRBD2,NA,TGTGCCAGCAGCGTAGGAGGGCTAGCGGGAGTCCACGAGCAGTACTTC,CASSVGGLAGVHEQYF
TRBV10-3,TRBJ2-6,NA,NA,TGTGCCACCGGGAGCTCTGGGGCCAACGTCCTGACTTTC,CATGSSGANVLTF